A single sample is the source of the 8 T cell receptor beta chains below, sequenced in a study of OX40 agonist ivuxolimab in advanced cancers. Receptor amplification or capture employed the immunoSEQ multiplex PCR assay. This is the immuneACCESS table as TCRdb keeps it, with only in-frame sequences that have V and J called. A part of the clones is gone; compared with another copy, unresolved V genes explain less than half, and the rest is unexplained. Across this sample there are almost 70,000 clones, with 70% to 90% seen only once. The ten largest make up roughly 4% of the sample. The source was CD4+ or CD8+ T cells sorted from blood, collected in a trial of the OX40 agonist ivuxolimab. These receptors all stem from an adult with an advanced solid tumor such as melanoma, head and neck, liver or kidney cancer.

The rearrangement joins TRBV5-1 to TRBJ2-2; 9 positions agree with TRBD1. J lost 3 bases, V lost 3 bases, and 6 bases had no gene match. Germline values: CDR1 SGHRS, CDR2 YFSETQ. The CDR3 is made up of 16 amino acids. CDR3: CASSSIQGAHTGELFF. The CDR3 nucleotides are TGCGCCAGCAGCTCCATACAGGGGGCGCACACCGGGGAGCTGTTTTTT.

The chain links TRBV2 to TRBJ2-7; TRBD1 aligns across 7 bases. J lost 0 bases, V lost 4 bases, and 6 bases had no gene match. This CDR3 region has 15 residues. CDR1 and CDR2 from the germline V gene are SNHLY and FYNNEI. The chain's CDR3 is CASSASRDSSYEQYF. The CDR3 nucleotides are TGTGCCAGCAGTGCGTCCCGGGACAGCTCCTACGAGCAGTACTTC.

V gene TRBV29-1 combines with J gene TRBJ1-4; possible D gene TRBD1, 5 bases. Per germline, CDR1 SQVTM and CDR2 ANQGSEA. The CDR3 sequence is 13 residues long. V was pared by 5 bases and J by 3 bases, with 10 bases between. CDR3 amino acids: CSVKTASNEKLFF. CDR3 sequence (DNA): TGCAGCGTTAAGACAGCCTCTAATGAAAAACTGTTTTTT.

The gene calls are TRBV6-1 and TRBJ1-1; D might be TRBD1 (5 bases). This CDR3 is built from 14 residues. Germline V gene sequence: CDR1 MNHNS, CDR2 SASEGT. Trimming pared 3 bases from V and 1 base from J, leaving 9 bases between. In DNA form, the CDR3 reads TGTGCCAGCAGTGAGGGGGAATCGAACACTGAAGCTTTCTTT. Translating gives CASSEGESNTEAFF.

This chain joins TRBV10-1 and TRBJ2-7; D is possibly TRBD2 (7 bases). CDR1 and CDR2 (germline): WNHNN, SYGVQD (reference sequence). This CDR3 has 17 amino acids. Trimming took 0 bases from V and 2 from J, leaving 17 bases between them. CDR3 coding DNA: TGCGCCAGCAGTGAGTCGGGTCGGGCGGGGGCCCCCTACGAGCAGTACTTC. Its protein is CASSESGRAGAPYEQYF.

The chain uses TRBV2 and TRBJ2-5; 7 bases align to TRBD2. V shed 4 bases, J shed 4 bases, and the junction held 3 bases outside the gene matches. Looked up from germline, CDR1 is SNHLY and CDR2 is FYNNEI. The CDR3 has 13 residues. In DNA, the CDR3 is TGTGCCAGCAGTGGGGACTATAGAGAGACCCAGTACTTC. As protein: CASSGDYRETQYF.

The rearrangement joins TRBV6-5 to TRBJ2-7, with 12 nucleotides matching TRBD1. Germline V gives CDR1 MNHEY, CDR2 SVGAGI. CDR3 length: 15 amino acids. V was pared by 0 bases and J by 6 bases, with 3 bases of the junction left unmatched. CDR3 protein: CASSYSGTGGTEQYF. In DNA, the CDR3 is TGTGCCAGCAGTTACTCCGGGACAGGGGGCACCGAGCAGTACTTC.

This chain links TRBV9 with TRBJ2-5; D is unresolved. CDR1 is SGDLS and CDR2 is YYNGEE in the germline V gene. The CDR3 is made up of 14 amino acids. V lost 0 bases and J 5 bases, leaving 11 bases between the germline ends. The CDR3 loop is CASSVAPLGETQYF. In DNA form, the CDR3 reads TGTGCCAGCAGCGTAGCCCCTTTGGGGGAGACCCAGTACTTC.